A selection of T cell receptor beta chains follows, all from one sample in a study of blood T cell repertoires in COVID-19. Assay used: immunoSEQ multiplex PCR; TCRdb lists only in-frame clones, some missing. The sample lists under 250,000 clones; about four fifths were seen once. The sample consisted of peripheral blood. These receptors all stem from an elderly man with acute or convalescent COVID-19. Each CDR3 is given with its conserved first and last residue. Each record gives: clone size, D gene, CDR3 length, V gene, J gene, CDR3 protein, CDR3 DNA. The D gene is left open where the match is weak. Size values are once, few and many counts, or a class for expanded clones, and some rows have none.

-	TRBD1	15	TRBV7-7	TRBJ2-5	CASSLGQGRQETQYF	TGTGCCAGCAGCTTAGGACAGGGGAGGCAAGAGACCCAGTACTTC
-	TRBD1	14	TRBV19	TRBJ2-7	CASSTGQGLGEQYF	TGTGCCAGTAGTACAGGACAGGGTTTAGGCGAGCAGTACTTC
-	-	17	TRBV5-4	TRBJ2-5	CASRPGAQRELPGDQYF	TGTGCCAGCAGACCCGGGGCCCAGCGGGAACTTCCAGGGGACCAGTACTTC
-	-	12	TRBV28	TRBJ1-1	CASSFSRFEAFF	TGTGCCAGCAGCTTTTCTAGGTTTGAAGCTTTCTTT
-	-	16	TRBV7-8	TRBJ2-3	CASSLFQEGAGDTQYF	TGTGCCAGCAGCTTATTCCAGGAGGGGGCTGGAGATACGCAGTATTTT
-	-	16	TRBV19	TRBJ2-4	CASSIAAGRLKNIQYF	TGTGCCAGTAGTATAGCGGCGGGTCGGCTCAAAAACATTCAGTACTTC
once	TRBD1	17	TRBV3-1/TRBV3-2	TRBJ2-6	CASSQGTGLTGANVLTF	TGTGCCAGCAGCCAAGGGACAGGGTTGACTGGGGCCAACGTCCTGACTTTC
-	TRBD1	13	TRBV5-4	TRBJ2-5	CASSLQGRETQYF	TGTGCCAGCAGCTTACAGGGGAGAGAGACCCAGTACTTC
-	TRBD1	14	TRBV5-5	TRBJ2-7	CASREPGQSYEQYF	TGTGCCAGCAGAGAACCGGGACAGTCTTACGAGCAGTACTTC
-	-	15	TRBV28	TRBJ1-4	CASTLGTRSREKLFF	TGTGCCAGCACCCTAGGAACCAGATCCCGAGAAAAACTGTTTTTT
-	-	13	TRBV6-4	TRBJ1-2	CASSAGGNYGYTF	TGTGCCAGCAGTGCGGGGGGGAACTATGGCTACACCTTC
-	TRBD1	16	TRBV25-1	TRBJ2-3	CASSDFRQGTGDTQYF	TGTGCCAGCAGTGACTTCCGACAGGGAACAGGAGATACGCAGTATTTT
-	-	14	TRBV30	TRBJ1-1	CAFTTWGRKTEAFF	TGTGCCTTCACTACCTGGGGGCGTAAAACTGAAGCTTTCTTT
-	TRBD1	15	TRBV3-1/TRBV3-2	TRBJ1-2	CASSLRGQELNGYTF	TGTGCCAGCAGCCTCAGAGGACAGGAGTTAAATGGCTACACCTTC
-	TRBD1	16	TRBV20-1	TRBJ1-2	CSASRQGALANYGYTF	TGCAGTGCTAGTCGGCAGGGGGCCCTAGCTAACTATGGCTACACCTTC
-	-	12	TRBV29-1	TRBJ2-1	CSVDGSYNEQFF	TGCAGCGTTGACGGCTCCTACAATGAGCAGTTCTTC
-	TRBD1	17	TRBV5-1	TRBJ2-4	CASSPRAGQGSRDIQYF	TGCGCCAGCAGCCCGCGAGCCGGACAGGGGTCAAGGGACATTCAGTACTTC
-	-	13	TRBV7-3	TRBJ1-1	CASSATHDTEAFF	TGTGCCAGCAGCGCTACCCATGACACTGAAGCTTTCTTT
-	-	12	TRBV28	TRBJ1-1	CASSLVTGEAFF	TGTGCCAGCAGTTTGGTTACCGGTGAAGCTTTCTTT
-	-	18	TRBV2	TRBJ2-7	CASSEASWGRHLNYEQYF	TGTGCCAGCAGTGAAGCGTCATGGGGGCGTCACTTGAATTACGAGCAGTACTTC
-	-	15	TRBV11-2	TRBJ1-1	CASSLGPPWNTEAFF	TGTGCCAGCAGCTTAGGGCCTCCATGGAACACTGAAGCTTTCTTT
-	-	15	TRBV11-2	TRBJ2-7	CASSLDAGAPYEQYF	TGTGCCAGCAGCTTAGACGCGGGGGCACCCTACGAGCAGTACTTC
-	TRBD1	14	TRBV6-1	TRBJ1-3	CASSEDRVIYTIYF	TGTGCCAGCAGTGAGGACAGGGTCATTTACACCATATATTTT
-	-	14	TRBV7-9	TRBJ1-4	CASSLSTGNEKLFF	TGTGCCAGCAGCTTATCGACGGGTAATGAAAAACTGTTTTTT
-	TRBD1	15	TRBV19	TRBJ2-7	CASSSGQGSFYEQYF	TGTGCCAGTAGCTCGGGACAGGGGTCCTTTTACGAGCAGTACTTC
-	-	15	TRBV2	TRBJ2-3	CASSGQASSTDTQYF	TGTGCCAGCAGTGGACAGGCCTCTAGCACAGATACGCAGTATTTT
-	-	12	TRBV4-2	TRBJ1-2	CASSLSRGGYTF	TGTGCCAGCAGCCTCTCCAGGGGAGGCTACACCTTC
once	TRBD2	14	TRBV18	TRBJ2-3	CASSPAGVRDTQYF	TGTGCCAGCTCACCAGCGGGAGTACGGGATACGCAGTATTTT
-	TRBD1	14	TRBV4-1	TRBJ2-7	CASSRGQGPYEQYF	TGCGCCAGCAGCCGGGGACAGGGGCCCTACGAGCAGTACTTC
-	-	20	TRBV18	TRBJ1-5	CASSPPTEMRSLVSNQPQHF	TGTGCCAGCTCACCTCCGACAGAGATGAGGTCATTAGTGAGCAATCAGCCCCAGCATTTT
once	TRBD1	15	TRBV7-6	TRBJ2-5	CASRNTGGPQETQYF	TGTGCCAGCAGGAATACAGGGGGCCCCCAAGAGACCCAGTACTTC
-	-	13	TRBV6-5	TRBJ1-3	CASRIPAGNTIYF	TGTGCCAGCAGAATCCCTGCTGGAAACACCATATATTTT
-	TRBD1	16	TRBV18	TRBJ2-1	CASSPRQGVTYNEQFF	TGTGCCAGCTCACCACGACAGGGAGTAACCTACAATGAGCAGTTCTTC
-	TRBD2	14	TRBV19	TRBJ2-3	CASEETSGSDTQYF	TGTGCCAGTGAAGAGACTAGCGGGAGTGATACGCAGTATTTT
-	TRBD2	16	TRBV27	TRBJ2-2	CASRRLAGGSSGELFF	TGTGCCAGCAGGCGACTAGCGGGAGGTTCTAGCGGGGAGCTGTTTTTT
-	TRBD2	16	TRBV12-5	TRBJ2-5	CASGLPSGGTQETQYF	TGTGCTAGTGGTTTGCCGAGCGGGGGGACGCAAGAGACCCAGTACTTC
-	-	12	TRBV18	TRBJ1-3	CASSSIGDTIYF	TGTGCCAGCTCATCGATCGGAGACACCATATATTTT
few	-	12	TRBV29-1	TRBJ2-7	CSALSGGQEQYF	TGCAGCGCCCTTTCTGGAGGGCAGGAGCAGTACTTC
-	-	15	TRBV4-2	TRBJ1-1	CASSQEVVGPTEAFF	TGTGCCAGCAGCCAAGAGGTGGTGGGGCCCACTGAAGCTTTCTTT
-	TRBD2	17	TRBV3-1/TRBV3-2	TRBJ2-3	CASSQGRLAGFTDTQYF	TGTGCCAGCAGCCAAGGGCGGCTAGCGGGTTTCACAGATACGCAGTATTTT
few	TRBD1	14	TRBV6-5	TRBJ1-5	CASRKGQGNQPQHF	TGTGCCAGCAGGAAAGGACAGGGCAATCAGCCCCAGCATTTT
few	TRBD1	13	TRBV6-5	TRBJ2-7	CASNPGQGDEQYF	TGTGCCAGCAACCCCGGACAGGGTGACGAGCAGTACTTC
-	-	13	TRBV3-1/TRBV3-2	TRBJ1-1	CASSYREGTEAFF	TGTGCCAGCAGCTACAGGGAGGGCACTGAAGCTTTCTTT
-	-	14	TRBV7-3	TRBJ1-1	CASSLTSRGDRAFF	TGTGCCAGCAGCTTAACGTCCCGGGGGGACCGAGCTTTCTTT
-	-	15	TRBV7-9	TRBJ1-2	CASSPGRQGYYGYTF	TGTGCCAGCAGCCCAGGCCGGCAGGGGTACTATGGCTACACCTTC
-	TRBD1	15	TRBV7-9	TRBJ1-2	CASSLGQGVRWGYTF	TGTGCCAGCAGCTTAGGGCAGGGGGTTCGCTGGGGCTACACCTTC
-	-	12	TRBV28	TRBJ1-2	CASKERNYGYTF	TGTGCCAGCAAGGAGAGAAACTATGGCTACACCTTC
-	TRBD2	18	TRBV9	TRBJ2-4	CASSVEAGGPVAKNIQYF	TGTGCCAGCAGCGTAGAGGCGGGGGGGCCGGTAGCCAAAAACATTCAGTACTTC
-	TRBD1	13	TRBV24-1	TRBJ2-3	CATSDRTGNAQYF	TGTGCCACCAGTGACCGGACAGGGAATGCGCAGTATTTT
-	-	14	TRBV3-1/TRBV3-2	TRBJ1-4	CASSRGGPNEKLFF	TGTGCCAGCAGCCGCGGGGGCCCTAATGAAAAACTGTTTTTT
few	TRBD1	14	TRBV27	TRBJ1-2	CASSPDRGEYGYTF	TGTGCCAGCAGCCCGGACAGGGGAGAATATGGCTACACCTTC
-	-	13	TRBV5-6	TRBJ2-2	CASSLSIPGELFF	TGTGCCAGCAGCTTATCTATCCCCGGGGAGCTGTTTTTT
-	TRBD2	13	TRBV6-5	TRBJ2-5	CASSYGGEETQYF	TGTGCCAGCAGTTACGGGGGGGAAGAGACCCAGTACTTC
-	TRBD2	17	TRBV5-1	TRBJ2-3	CASSLGSGGALTDTQYF	TGCGCCAGCAGCTTGGGTAGCGGGGGGGCCCTTACAGATACGCAGTATTTT
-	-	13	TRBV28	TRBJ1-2	CASSLVANYGYTF	TGTGCCAGCAGTTTAGTAGCTAACTATGGCTACACCTTC
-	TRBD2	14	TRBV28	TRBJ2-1	CASSSGGYYNEQFF	TGTGCCAGCAGTTCGGGGGGGTACTACAATGAGCAGTTCTTC
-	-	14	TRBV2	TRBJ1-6	CASNTGVNNSPLHF	TGTGCCAGCAATACGGGGGTGAATAATTCACCCCTCCACTTT
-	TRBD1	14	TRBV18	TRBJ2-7	CASSRDRGAYEQYF	TGTGCCAGCTCCCGGGACAGGGGGGCCTACGAGCAGTACTTC
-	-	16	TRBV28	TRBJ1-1	CASSSPPGGLNTEAFF	TGTGCCAGCAGTTCCCCCCCGGGGGGCCTGAACACTGAAGCTTTCTTT
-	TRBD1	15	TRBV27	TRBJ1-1	CASSGTGTGDPKAFF	TGTGCCAGCAGTGGGACCGGGACAGGGGATCCTAAAGCTTTCTTT